The 25 T cell receptor beta chains below come from one sample, sequenced in a study of breast tumors, draining lymph nodes, adjacent tissues. MiXCR was run by TCRdb on the multiplex PCR reads, yielding one entry per CDR3 protein. This table has some 52,000 distinct CDR3 sequences, under 55% appearing once. Input material: breast tumor tissue. Receptor source: a female donor with breast cancer. Some clones in this sample may be carry-over from other donors' samples.

Comment on this clonotype: Possible read error: a much larger clone is one base away. V usage is TRBV20-1 and J usage is TRBJ2-7, with D maybe TRBD2 (6 bases). This CDR3 is built from 15 residues. Germline V gives CDR1 DFQATT, CDR2 SNEGSKA (reference sequence). V lost 4 bases, J lost 2 bases, and 18 bases lay in between. CDR3 coding DNA: TGCAGTGCTATAGATGACCGGCGGGGAGCCTACGAGCAGTACTTC. It yields the protein CSAIDDRRGAYEQYF.

About this clonotype itself: A much bigger clone sits one base away, suggesting this may be a read error. The CDR3 DNA is TGTGCCAGCAGCGAAGGGCACTATGGCTACGCCTTC. It encodes CASSEGHYGYAF. The rearrangement links TRBV3-1 to TRBJ1-2, with D unclear. This CDR3 is built from 12 residues. The germline gives CDR1 LGHDT, CDR2 YNNKEL (reference sequence).

This clonotype has a count of ten or more. DNA for the CDR3: TGTGCCAGCAGACCGACAGGGGGAGATGGCTACACCTTC. Amino acids: CASRPTGGDGYTF. V gene TRBV27 combines with J gene TRBJ1-2, with 9 nucleotides matching TRBD1. CDR1 and CDR2 from the germline V gene are MNHEY and SMNVEV (reference sequence). This CDR3 contains 13 residues. Unmatched junction bases numbered 5, after V lost 6 bases and J lost 6 bases.

This clonotype has ten or more counts. The chain links TRBV19 to TRBJ1-2; D uncertain. Between the trimmed V and J ends, which lost 4 bases and 2 bases, there was a span of 5 bases. This CDR3 has 12 residues. Per the germline V gene, CDR1 is LNHDA and CDR2 is SQIVND (reference sequence). The CDR3 DNA is TGTGCCAGTAGTAGACAAAACTATGGCTACACCTTC. Its translation: CASSRQNYGYTF. Supplemented by reference TRBV19 and TRBJ1-2, the full variable domain reads DGGITQSPKYLFRKEGQNVTLSCEQNLNHDAMYWYRQDPGQGLRLIYYSQIVNDFQKGDIAEGYSVSREKKESFPLTVTSAQKNPTAFYLCASSRQNYGYTFGSGTRLTVV.

This clonotype was recorded many times. Given a much more abundant clone one base away, this may be a read error. V gene TRBV11-2 combines with J gene TRBJ2-5, with 8 bases matching TRBD1. Germline assignment: CDR1 SGHAT and CDR2 FQNNGV. V dropped 5 bases and J dropped 1; count of bases not matched to a gene: 9. The CDR3 sequence is 16 residues long. Here the CDR3 DNA reads TGTGCCAGCAGCACAAGGACAGGGACATCCCAAGAGACCCAGTACTTC. It translates to CASSTRTGTSQETQYF.

V gene TRBV7-9 combines with J gene TRBJ2-7; 11 positions agree with TRBD2. Germline V gene lookup returns CDR1 SEHNR and CDR2 FQNEAQ (reference sequence). Trimming took 5 bases from V and 2 from J; bases not matched to a gene: 8. This CDR3 spans 16 amino acids. CDR3 amino acids: CASSPADSGRAYEQYF. The CDR3 DNA follows: TGTGCCAGCAGCCCTGCTGATAGCGGGAGGGCCTACGAGCAGTACTTC. The entire variable domain, with the rest obtained from reference TRBV7-9 and TRBJ2-7, is as follows: DTGVSQNPRHKITKRGQNVTFRCDPISEHNRLYWYRQTLGQGPEFLTYFQNEAQLEKSRLLSDRFSAERPKGSFSTLEIQRTEQGDSAMYLCASSPADSGRAYEQYFGPGTRLTVT.

The sample holds many counts of this clonotype. A read error may account for a junction end that differs from germline. The chain has TRBV14 and TRBJ2-6; 8 nucleotides agree with TRBD1. The CDR3 is 17 amino acids. Germline loops: CDR1 SGHDN, CDR2 FVKESK. CDR3 nucleotide sequence: TGTGCCAGCAGCCTCTTACAGGGGGAGGCTGGGGCCACCGTCCTGACTTTC. Protein: CASSLLQGEAGATVLTF.

This clonotype occurred a few times. The J gene is TRBJ2-5, the V gene TRBV2, with unresolved D. Trimming stripped 3 bases from V and 4 bases from J, with 9 bases between. Germline CDR1 is SNHLY and CDR2 is FYNNEI. This CDR3 spans 13 amino acids. This CDR3 is CASSDLTPETQYF. CDR3 coding DNA: TGTGCCAGCAGTGACCTTACCCCAGAGACCCAGTACTTC.

This clonotype was recorded many times. This sequence joins TRBV14 and TRBJ2-2, with TRBD2 matching over 11 bases. Germline assignment: CDR1 SGHDN and CDR2 FVKESK. The CDR3 contains 15 residues. V lost 3 bases, J lost 5 bases, and 2 bases stayed unmatched. CDR3 residues: CASSQASGRTGELFF. The DNA of the CDR3 is TGTGCCAGCAGCCAGGCTAGCGGGAGGACCGGGGAGCTGTTTTTT.

This clonotype has a single count. The CDR3 nucleotides read TGTGCCAGCAGTTTATGGTTAGGGGGCGATCAGCCCCAGCATTTT. Amino acids: CASSLWLGGDQPQHF. The chain recombines TRBV12-3 or TRBV12-4 with TRBJ1-5, with 7 bases that match TRBD1. The V gene end was trimmed by 2 bases and the J gene end by 5 bases; junction bases not matched to a gene: 6. The CDR3 consists of 15 residues.

The sample holds many counts of this clonotype. The chain employs TRBV20-1 and TRBJ2-1; D is ambiguous. The CDR3 has 11 residues. Germline CDR1 and CDR2: DFQATT and SNEGSKA (reference sequence). V was pared by 4 bases and J by 3 bases, with 4 bases between. CDR3 bases: TGCAGTGCTATCTTCTACAATGAGCAGTTCTTC. It specifies CSAIFYNEQFF.

As regards this clonotype: The conserved final phenylalanine or tryptophan is absent from the CDR3, which likely points to a read error. The rearrangement joins TRBV20-1 to TRBJ1-4; D is uncertain. Looked up from germline, CDR1 is DFQATT and CDR2 is SNEGSKA (reference sequence). The CDR3 sequence is 14 residues long. The DNA for the CDR3 is TGCAGTGCTAATGGGATACGTGATAATGGAAAACTGTTTTTA. Translating gives CSANGIRDNGKLFL.

The chain combines TRBV7-9 with TRBJ2-5; D tentatively reads TRBD1 or TRBD2 (6 bases each). Trimming left V 7 bases short and J 7 bases short, with 19 bases between. The CDR3 length is 14 residues. Germline values: CDR1 SEHNR, CDR2 FQNEAQ (reference sequence). The CDR3 DNA sequence: TGTGCCAGCAACAACAGGGACTCTCGAGGGACCCAGTACTTC. This translates into CASNNRDSRGTQYF.

There are many counts of this clonotype. The chain has TRBV20-1 and TRBJ1-5, with unresolved D. Germline CDR1 is DFQATT and CDR2 is SNEGSKA (reference sequence). Trimming removed 6 bases at V and 1 base at J, with 19 bases between. This CDR3 has 16 residues. In DNA form, the CDR3 reads TGCAGTGCCCCCGATTTGTGGGCGGCAAGCAATCAGCCCCAGCATTTT. Translated: CSAPDLWAASNQPQHF.

V and J are TRBV29-1 and TRBJ2-1; 9 nucleotides align to TRBD1. The germline gives CDR1 SQVTM, CDR2 ANQGSEA. Losses at the gene ends were 7 bases for V and 9 bases for J; bases not matched to a gene: 4. The CDR3 covers 11 residues. CDR3 bases: TGCAGCGGGACAGGGGAAAGTGAGCAGTTCTTC. It is translated as CSGTGESEQFF.

About this clonotype: A read error may explain this, as a much larger clone is one base away. The V and J genes are TRBV9 and TRBJ2-1; tentative D call: TRBD1 (8 bases). CDR3 length equals 14 residues. Germline V gene data show CDR1 as SGDLS and CDR2 as YYNGEE. The CDR3 protein is CASSVVQGGDEQSF. The CDR3 nucleotides read TGTGCCAGCAGCGTAGTACAGGGGGGGGATGAGCAGTCCTTC.

The chain uses TRBV7-7 and TRBJ2-1, with TRBD2 matching 13 bases. Losses at the gene ends were 5 bases for V and 9 bases for J; bases not matched to a gene: 7. Germline CDR1 is SSHAT and CDR2 is FNYEAQ (reference sequence). This CDR3 comprises 15 residues. The CDR3: CASSPGTSGISEQFF. The CDR3 DNA sequence: TGTGCCAGCAGCCCCGGGACTAGCGGGATCAGTGAGCAGTTCTTC.

V usage is TRBV29-1 and J usage is TRBJ1-5; tentatively, D is TRBD1 (5 bases). The ends were cut back, 4 bases at V and 9 bases at J, with 19 bases in the middle. This CDR3 contains 14 residues. From germline, CDR1 is SQVTM and CDR2 ANQGSEA. CDR3 nucleotides: TGCAGCGTTGGGGACGGGCAGGGCGTAGGGCCCCAGCATTTT. It yields the protein CSVGDGQGVGPQHF.

As to this clonotype: The junction shows a germline mismatch at one end, possibly a read error. The genes are TRBV6-6 and TRBJ1-6; 12 nucleotides agree with TRBD1. From germline, CDR1 is MNHNY and CDR2 SVGAGI (reference sequence). The CDR3 has 20 amino acids. The CDR3 loop reads CVSSANLLQSGTGGGSPLHF. The CDR3 nucleotides are TGTGTCAGCAGTGCCAATCTCCTCCAGTCCGGGACAGGGGGCGGTTCACCCCTCCACTTT.

V gene TRBV20-1 combines with J gene TRBJ2-7, with a possible D match to TRBD2 (6 bases). Trimming removed 3 bases at V and 6 bases at J, with 18 bases between. CDR3 length equals 14 residues. Germline values: CDR1 DFQATT, CDR2 SNEGSKA (reference sequence). CDR3 loop: CSARAPGERPEQYF. CDR3 nucleotides: TGCAGTGCTAGGGCCCCGGGAGAGCGGCCCGAGCAGTACTTC.

The rearrangement joins TRBV20-1 to TRBJ1-6; the D gene is possibly TRBD1 (5 bases). There are 18 residues in the CDR3. CDR1 is DFQATT, CDR2 SNEGSKA, per germline (reference sequence). The V gene lost 3 bases and the J gene lost 7 bases, with 25 bases spanning the gap. The CDR3 loop is CSASVSGKGSLGNSPLHF. As DNA, the CDR3 is TGCAGTGCTAGCGTTAGCGGGAAGGGGTCTTTGGGAAATTCACCCCTCCACTTT.

This clonotype appeared many times. CDR3 DNA sequence: TGTGCCAGCTCCCGCCCAGGTCACAATCAGCCCCAGCATTTT. Protein sequence: CASSRPGHNQPQHF. This chain connects TRBV6-2 or TRBV6-3 to TRBJ1-5, with D unresolved. Between the trimmed V and J ends, which lost 8 bases and 3 bases, there was a span of 14 bases. The CDR3 extends over 14 amino acids. The V gene's germline CDR1 is MNHEY and CDR2 SVGEGT.

The sample holds one count of this clonotype. The chain joins TRBV7-2 to TRBJ1-4; D is unclear. The CDR3 totals 13 residues. The V end was cut by 4 bases, the J end by 10 bases, with 13 bases between. Germline-derived CDR1 and CDR2 are SGHTA and FQGNSA. CDR3 DNA sequence: TGTGCCAGCAGCTACCGGACTAGCGGAAAACTGTTTTTT. Translation gives CASSYRTSGKLFF.

This clonotype was seen ten or more times. This rearrangement joins TRBV11-2 to TRBJ1-1; D is perhaps TRBD1 (6 bases). The CDR3 sequence is 14 residues long. V gave up 5 bases and J gave up 2 bases, with 12 bases separating them. Germline V gene sequence: CDR1 SGHAT, CDR2 FQNNGV. Here the CDR3 DNA reads TGTGCCAGCAGCCTTCAGGGGATTAACACTGAAGCTTTCTTT. This gives the protein CASSLQGINTEAFF.

The chain uses TRBV7-2 and TRBJ1-4; 8 nucleotides line up with TRBD1. The CDR3 runs to 16 residues. CDR1 is SGHTA and CDR2 is FQGNSA in the germline V gene. V shed 4 bases and J 7 bases; nucleotides not matched to a gene: 11. CDR3 residues: CASSSSGQGAGEKLFF. In DNA, the CDR3 is TGTGCCAGCAGCTCCAGTGGACAGGGAGCAGGTGAAAAACTGTTTTTT. Full variable domain (outside the CDR3, taken from reference TRBV7-2 and TRBJ1-4): GAGVSQSPSNKVTEKGKDVELRCDPISGHTALYWYRQSLGQGLEFLIYFQGNSAPDKSGLPSDRFSAERTGGSVSTLTIQRTQQEDSAVYLCASSSSGQGAGEKLFFGSGTQLSVL.